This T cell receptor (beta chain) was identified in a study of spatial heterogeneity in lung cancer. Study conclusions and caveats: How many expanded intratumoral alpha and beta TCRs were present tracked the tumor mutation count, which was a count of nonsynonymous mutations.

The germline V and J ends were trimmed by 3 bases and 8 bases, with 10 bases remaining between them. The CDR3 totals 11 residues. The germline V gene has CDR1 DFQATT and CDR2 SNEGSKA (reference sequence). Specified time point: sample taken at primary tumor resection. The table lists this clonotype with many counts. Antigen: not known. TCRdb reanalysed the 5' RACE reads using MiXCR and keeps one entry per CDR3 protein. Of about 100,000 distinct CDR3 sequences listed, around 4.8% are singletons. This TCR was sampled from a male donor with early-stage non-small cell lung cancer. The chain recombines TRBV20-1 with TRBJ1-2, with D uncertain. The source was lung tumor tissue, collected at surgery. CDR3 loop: CSASPRYGYTF. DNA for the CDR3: TGCAGTGCTAGTCCCCGCTACGGCTACACCTTC.